The entry below describes one TCR beta chain. This CDR3 is 14 amino acids long. The ends were cut back, 8 bases at V and 4 bases at J, with 17 bases in the middle. Germline CDR1 MNHNY, CDR2 SVGAGI (reference sequence). As handled by the study authors: Scientists estimated how many nucleated cells there were by amplifying reference gene primers. Sequencing used immunoSEQ multiplex PCR; TCRdb keeps in-frame clones, though not all of them. V and J calls and clone size are those listed in that table; D and trimming were worked out from the DNA. The table lists 250,000 to 300,000 clones, over 75% of them singletons. The sample comes from a study of blood T cell repertoires in COVID-19. The overall study: The study drew acute and convalescent COVID-19 samples from the United States, Italy and Spain. From T cells, B-cell-depleted T cells, or PBMCs came the material, which was cDNA or gDNA.

The chain recombines TRBV6-6 with TRBJ2-5; D not certain. This TCR came from an older woman with acute or convalescent COVID-19. The sequencing sample was made of peripheral blood. CDR3 residues: CASENARFGETQYF. CDR3 nucleotide sequence: TGTGCCAGCGAAAACGCGCGTTTTGGAGAGACCCAGTACTTC.